This is a list of T cell receptor beta chains from one sample in a study of cytomegalovirus exposure and HLA in healthy donors. Produced via immunoSEQ multiplex PCR; TCRdb's table is partial and in-frame only. The sample holds some 120,000 clones, 15% seen once. Sequencing was performed on PBMCs. These receptors all stem from a woman aged 18-29 years in good health and CMV-seronegative. CDR3s leave out the opening cysteine and the closing phenylalanine or tryptophan. A D gene is named only where the DNA matches it firmly. Expanded clones are given a class, and other clones once, few, many or no size at all.

TRBV19	few	TRBD2	TRBJ2-3	14	ASPNLTSERTDTQY
TRBV7-9	few	TRBD2	TRBJ2-7	11	ASSGLADYEQY
TRBV30	few	TRBD2	TRBJ2-2	14	ASSTSGSSVTGELF
TRBV7-3	few	TRBD2	TRBJ2-1	15	ASSLTGASGRSNEQF
TRBV29-1	.	.	TRBJ2-3	10	SVEATTDTQY
TRBV5-6	few	.	TRBJ2-6	13	ASSLLRSGANVLT
TRBV27	few	.	TRBJ1-2	10	ASTTSGYGYT
TRBV2	.	TRBD1	TRBJ1-2	11	ASRGQGNSGYT
TRBV15	.	TRBD1	TRBJ1-1	13	ATSRDEGTDTEAF
TRBV28	.	.	TRBJ2-7	11	ASRPGLPYEQY
TRBV1	.	.	TRBJ1-3	13	TSSHRMDSGNTIY
TRBV7-9	.	.	TRBJ2-5	13	ASSWESPSTETQY
TRBV6-1	.	TRBD1	TRBJ2-7	11	ASSEGQGHEQY
TRBV10-2	.	.	TRBJ1-3	11	ASSQGSGNTIY
TRBV5-5	.	.	TRBJ1-4	11	ASSLIPPEKLF
TRBV29-1	.	.	TRBJ2-1	13	SVAGRRPPYNEQF
TRBV5-1	few	.	TRBJ1-2	12	ASSETMGRVGYT
TRBV29-1	few	TRBD1	TRBJ1-2	12	SANTGGLGYGYT
TRBV27	few	TRBD1	TRBJ2-7	14	ASSLSRTGSSYEQY
TRBV6-5	.	.	TRBJ1-6	11	ASTGRGVSPLH
TRBV7-3	.	TRBD2	TRBJ2-1	13	ASSLTLAGANEQF
TRBV7-9	few	TRBD1	TRBJ1-4	14	ASSTNRGWTNEKLF
TRBV18	.	.	TRBJ2-3	13	ASSLSPYAGDTQY
TRBV5-6	many	TRBD2	TRBJ2-2	12	ASSLAGGLGELF
TRBV19	.	TRBD1	TRBJ2-3	15	ASTTPGGGQGTDTQY
TRBV28	.	TRBD1	TRBJ2-5	13	ASSSGQGGVETQY
TRBV6-5	.	.	TRBJ2-2	12	ASMSAANTGELF